These 15 T cell receptor beta chains originate from one sample sequenced in a study of blood T cells in healthy people across ages (dated by TCRdb to between 2014 and 2017). The library was built by means of 5' RACE. These reads were obtained on an Illumina HiSeq 2500. A second 7 to 11 cycle PCR used a sample-barcoded 5' primer and a J-beta primer mix. The public reads were reanalyzed by TCRdb: fastp trimming at Q25, MiXCR alignment, in-frame beta chains only. Each entry is one CDR3 protein sequence, shown with its most common DNA and genes. The sample table lists roughly 700,000 distinct CDR3 sequences, around 45% of them with a count of one. 30% to 40% of the sample goes to the ten largest clones. The sample was blood. The receptors shown here come from a woman aged 60-75 years in good health.

The rearrangement joins TRBV4-3 to TRBJ1-2; tentatively, D is TRBD1 (5 bases). The germline V gene has CDR1 LGHNA and CDR2 YSLEER. The CDR3 is made up of 16 amino acids. V lost 1 base and J 2 bases, leaving 14 bases between the germline ends. The CDR3 nucleotides are TGCGCCAGCAGCCAAGGTACGACAGACCAAAACTATGGCTACACCTTC. Its translation is CASSQGTTDQNYGYTF.

The rearrangement joins TRBV5-5 to TRBJ2-1; TRBD1 might be the D (5 bases). The germline CDR1 and CDR2 sequences are SGHKS and YYEKEE (reference sequence). The CDR3 loop spans 16 amino acids. V lost 0 bases and J lost 2, with 12 bases in between. The CDR3 region has the DNA TGTGCCAGCAGCTTGGGGCGCTGGACACCCTACAATGAGCAGTTCTTC. Translating it yields CASSLGRWTPYNEQFF.

The chain recombines TRBV7-9 with TRBJ1-4; D is unresolved. Trimming removed 5 bases from V and 2 bases from J, with 3 bases in between. This CDR3 is built from 12 residues. CDR1 SEHNR and CDR2 FQNEAQ come from the germline V gene (reference sequence). CDR3 in DNA: TGTGCCAGCAGCCGGACTAATGAAAAACTGTTTTTT. It yields the protein CASSRTNEKLFF.

The rearrangement uses TRBV7-2 and TRBJ2-7; 12 bases line up with TRBD2. The DNA end is more similar to TRBJ2-5, so the J call may be wrong. The CDR3 is made up of 18 amino acids. Germline V lookup: CDR1 SGHTA, CDR2 FQGNSA. The CDR3 spells CASSSRLAGVGFWETQYF. The CDR3 DNA sequence: TGTGCCAGCAGCTCGAGACTAGCGGGAGTAGGATTTTGGGAGACCCAGTACTTC.

This clonotype has a handful of counts. The rearrangement links TRBV11-2 to TRBJ1-1; D is undetermined. The CDR3 runs 13 residues. The V and J ends lost 1 base and 6 bases respectively, with 9 bases between them. Germline values: CDR1 SGHAT, CDR2 FQNNGV. The CDR3 loop reads CASSLGSGAEAFF. In DNA form, the CDR3 reads TGTGCCAGCAGCTTAGGTTCCGGGGCTGAAGCTTTCTTT.

This chain's CDR3 is CASSPTEGETQYF. CDR3 DNA: TGTGCCAGCTCACCGACGGAAGGAGAGACCCAGTACTTC. This chain joins TRBV18 and TRBJ2-7; D not resolved. The J call could be wrong; TRBJ2-5 is a better fit for the DNA end. The CDR3 runs to 13 residues. Per the germline V gene, CDR1 is KGHSH and CDR2 is LQKENI.

This clonotype was observed a few times. The genes are TRBV3-1 and TRBJ2-7, with D possibly TRBD1 on 5 matching bases. Trimming took 0 bases from V and 2 from J, leaving 8 bases between them. Germline V gives CDR1 LGHDT, CDR2 YNNKEL (reference sequence). This CDR3 is built from 14 residues. The CDR3 DNA sequence: TGTGCCAGCAGCCAAGAGCCAGGGACCTACGAGCAGTACTTC. Translation: CASSQEPGTYEQYF.

The chain has TRBV28 and TRBJ2-7; 8 bases agree with TRBD1. The CDR3 contains 15 residues. J lost 2 bases, V lost 5 bases, and 8 bases had no gene match. The germline V gene encodes CDR1 MDHEN and CDR2 SYDVKM. The CDR3 region has the DNA TGTGCCAGCAGTGTACCGGGACAGGAGACCTACGAGCAGTACTTC. It translates to CASSVPGQETYEQYF.

The J gene is TRBJ2-1, the V gene TRBV10-3; 8 nucleotides match TRBD2. CDR3 length: 15 amino acids. CDR1 ENHRY and CDR2 SYGVKD come from the germline V gene. Losses at the gene ends were 3 bases for V and 3 bases for J; bases not matched to a gene: 4. The CDR3 region has the DNA TGTGCCATCAGTGACCTAAGCGGGAGCTACAATGAGCAGTTCTTC. Protein sequence: CAISDLSGSYNEQFF.

The rearrangement joins TRBV29-1 to TRBJ2-1; 14 bases are shared with TRBD2. V was pared by 7 bases and J by 5 bases, with 4 bases of the junction left unmatched. Germline assignment: CDR1 SQVTM and CDR2 ANQGSEA. The CDR3 is 14 amino acids. CDR3 coding DNA: TGCAGCGGGATGGGACTAGCGGGGGACAATGAGCAGTTCTTC. It codes for CSGMGLAGDNEQFF.

The chain recombines TRBV3-1 with TRBJ2-6; D ambiguous. This CDR3 spans 15 amino acids. CDR1 and CDR2 (germline): LGHDT, YNNKEL (reference sequence). Here the CDR3 DNA reads TGTGCTACCCAGCCCAGTGGTCCTGGGGCCAACGTCCTGACTTTC. Residues: CATQPSGPGANVLTF.

This clonotype was picked up a small number of times. In nucleotides, the CDR3 is TGCAGTGCTAGACCGGACAGGGGGCGAAGAACCGGGGAGCTGTTTTTT. Translated, it gives CSARPDRGRRTGELFF. V and J are TRBV20-1 and TRBJ2-2; 11 bases match TRBD1. The CDR3 extends over 16 amino acids. The V segment lost 2 bases and the J segment 5 bases; nucleotides outside the gene matches: 7. CDR1 and CDR2 from the germline V gene are DFQATT and SNEGSKA (reference sequence).

This clonotype was seen a few times. V usage is TRBV4-3 and J usage is TRBJ2-1; 10 nucleotides align to TRBD2. This CDR3 comprises 17 residues. Germline V CDR1 and CDR2: LGHNA, YSLEER. V shed 4 bases and J 3 bases; nucleotides not matched to a gene: 9. Written as DNA, the CDR3 is TGCGCCAGCAGCCCTGGCGTTACTAGCGGGAACTACAATGAGCAGTTCTTC. The encoded protein is CASSPGVTSGNYNEQFF.

The J gene is TRBJ2-1, the V gene TRBV4-1; maybe TRBD2 (6 bases). The V and J ends lost 0 bases and 4 bases respectively, with 13 bases between them. This CDR3 has 16 residues. Germline lookup yields CDR1 MGHRA and CDR2 YSYEKL. The CDR3 sequence: CASSQDAPSAYNEQFF. For the CDR3, the DNA is TGCGCCAGCAGCCAAGATGCGCCTAGCGCTTACAATGAGCAGTTCTTC.

The rearrangement joins TRBV7-9 to TRBJ1-6, with D maybe TRBD1 (5 bases). CDR1 is SEHNR, CDR2 FQNEAQ, per germline (reference sequence). V was cut by 2 bases and J by 7 bases, with 12 bases left in between. The CDR3 length is 15 residues. The CDR3 DNA reads TGTGCCAGCAGCTTATCGGGGGGGGTCAATTCACCCCTCCACTTT. This translates into CASSLSGGVNSPLHF.